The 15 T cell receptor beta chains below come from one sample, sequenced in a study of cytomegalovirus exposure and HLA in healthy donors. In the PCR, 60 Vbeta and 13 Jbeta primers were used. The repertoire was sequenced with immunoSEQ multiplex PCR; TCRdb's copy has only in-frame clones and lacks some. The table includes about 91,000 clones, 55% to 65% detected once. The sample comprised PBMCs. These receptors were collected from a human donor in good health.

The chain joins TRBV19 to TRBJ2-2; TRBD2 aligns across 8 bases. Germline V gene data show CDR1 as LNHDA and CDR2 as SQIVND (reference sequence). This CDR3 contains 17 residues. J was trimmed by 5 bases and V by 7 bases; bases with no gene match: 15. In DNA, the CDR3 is TGTGCCAGTACCCCTCTAGCGGGCCCCCGAAGGACCGGGGAGCTGTTTTTT. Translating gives CASTPLAGPRRTGELFF.

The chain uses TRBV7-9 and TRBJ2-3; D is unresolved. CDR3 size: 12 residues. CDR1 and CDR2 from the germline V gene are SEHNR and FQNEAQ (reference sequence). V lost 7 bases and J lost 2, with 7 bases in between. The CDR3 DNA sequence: TGTGCCAGCACCCCGGTCACAGATACGCAGTATTTT. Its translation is CASTPVTDTQYF. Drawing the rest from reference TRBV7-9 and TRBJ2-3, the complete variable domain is DTGVSQNPRHKITKRGQNVTFRCDPISEHNRLYWYRQTLGQGPEFLTYFQNEAQLEKSRLLSDRFSAERPKGSFSTLEIQRTEQGDSAMYLCASTPVTDTQYFGPGTRLTVL.

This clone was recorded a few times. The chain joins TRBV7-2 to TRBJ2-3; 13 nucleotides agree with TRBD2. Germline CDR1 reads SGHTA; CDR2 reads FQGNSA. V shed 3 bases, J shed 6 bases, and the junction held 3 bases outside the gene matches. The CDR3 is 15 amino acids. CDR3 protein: CASSLTSGGTDTQYF. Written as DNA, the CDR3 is TGTGCCAGCAGCTTGACTAGCGGGGGGACGGATACGCAGTATTTT.

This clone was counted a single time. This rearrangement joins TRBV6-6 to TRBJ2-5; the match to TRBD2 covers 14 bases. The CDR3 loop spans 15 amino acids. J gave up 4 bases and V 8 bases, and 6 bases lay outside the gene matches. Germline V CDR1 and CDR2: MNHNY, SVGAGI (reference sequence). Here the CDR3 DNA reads TGTGCCAGCGCCCGACTAGCGGGGGGGGGAGAGACCCAGTACTTC. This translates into CASARLAGGGETQYF.

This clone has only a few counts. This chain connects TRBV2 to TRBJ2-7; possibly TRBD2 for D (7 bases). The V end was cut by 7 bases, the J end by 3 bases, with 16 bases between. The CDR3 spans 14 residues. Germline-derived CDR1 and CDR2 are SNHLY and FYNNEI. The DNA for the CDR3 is TGTGCCAGCACTTTAAGGGGGGGTTTCTACGAGCAGTACTTC. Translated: CASTLRGGFYEQYF.

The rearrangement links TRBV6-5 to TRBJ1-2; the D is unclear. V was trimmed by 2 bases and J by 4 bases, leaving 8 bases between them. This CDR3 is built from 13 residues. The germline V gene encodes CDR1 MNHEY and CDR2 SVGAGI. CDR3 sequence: CASSYGEGYGYTF. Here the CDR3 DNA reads TGTGCCAGCAGTTACGGGGAGGGCTATGGCTACACCTTC.

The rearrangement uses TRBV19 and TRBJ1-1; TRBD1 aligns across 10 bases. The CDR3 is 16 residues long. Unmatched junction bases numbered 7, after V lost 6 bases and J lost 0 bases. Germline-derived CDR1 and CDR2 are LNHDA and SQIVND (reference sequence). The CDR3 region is CASSMDRGIMNTEAFF. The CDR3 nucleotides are TGTGCCAGTAGCATGGACAGGGGGATCATGAACACTGAAGCTTTCTTT.

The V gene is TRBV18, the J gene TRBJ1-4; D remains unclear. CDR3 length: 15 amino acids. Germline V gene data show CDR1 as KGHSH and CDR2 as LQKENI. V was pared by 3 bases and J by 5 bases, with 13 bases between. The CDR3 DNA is TGTGCCAGCTCACCTACGAAGCAAACGAATGAAAAACTGTTTTTT. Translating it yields CASSPTKQTNEKLFF.

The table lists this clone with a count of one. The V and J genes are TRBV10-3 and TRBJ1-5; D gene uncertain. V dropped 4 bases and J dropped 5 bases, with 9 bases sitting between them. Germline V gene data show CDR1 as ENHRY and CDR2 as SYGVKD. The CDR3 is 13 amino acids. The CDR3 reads CAISGEPDQPQHF. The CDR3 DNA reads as TGTGCCATCAGTGGGGAGCCGGATCAGCCCCAGCATTTT.

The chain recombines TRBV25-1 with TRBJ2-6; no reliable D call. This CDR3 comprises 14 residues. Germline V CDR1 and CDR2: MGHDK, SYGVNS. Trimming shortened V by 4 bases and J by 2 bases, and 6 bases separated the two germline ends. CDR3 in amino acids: CASSGAPGANVLTF. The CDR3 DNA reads TGTGCCAGCAGTGGGGCTCCTGGGGCCAACGTCCTGACTTTC.

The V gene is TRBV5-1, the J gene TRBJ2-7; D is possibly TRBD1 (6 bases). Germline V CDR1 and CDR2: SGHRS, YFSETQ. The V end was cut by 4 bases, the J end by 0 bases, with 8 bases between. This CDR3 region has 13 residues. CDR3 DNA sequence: TGCGCCAGCAGCCGACAGGACTCCTACGAGCAGTACTTC. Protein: CASSRQDSYEQYF.

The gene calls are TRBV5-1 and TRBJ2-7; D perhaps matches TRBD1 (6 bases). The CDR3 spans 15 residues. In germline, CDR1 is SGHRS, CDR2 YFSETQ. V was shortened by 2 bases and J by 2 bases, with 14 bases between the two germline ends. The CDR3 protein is CASSLGGNSPYEQYF. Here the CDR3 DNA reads TGCGCCAGCAGCTTAGGGGGTAACTCCCCCTACGAGCAGTACTTC.

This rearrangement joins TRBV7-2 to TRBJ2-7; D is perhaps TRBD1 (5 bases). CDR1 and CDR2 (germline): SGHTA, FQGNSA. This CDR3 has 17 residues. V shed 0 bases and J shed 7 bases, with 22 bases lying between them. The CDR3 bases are TGTGCCAGCAGCTTAGCCCAGGGCCTAGGGTACTCATCGGAGCAGTACTTC. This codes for CASSLAQGLGYSSEQYF.

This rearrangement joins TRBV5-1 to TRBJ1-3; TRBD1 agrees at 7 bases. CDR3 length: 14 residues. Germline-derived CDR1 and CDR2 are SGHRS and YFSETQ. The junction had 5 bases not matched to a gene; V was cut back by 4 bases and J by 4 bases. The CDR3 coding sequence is TGCGCCAGCAGCATGGGACAGATGGGAAACACCATATATTTT. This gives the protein CASSMGQMGNTIYF.

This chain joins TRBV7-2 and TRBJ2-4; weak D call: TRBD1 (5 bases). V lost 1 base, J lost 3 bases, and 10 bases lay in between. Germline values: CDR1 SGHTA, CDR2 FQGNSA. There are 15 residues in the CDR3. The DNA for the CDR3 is TGTGCCAGCAGCTTAGGCTACACAGGCAAAAACATTCAGTACTTC. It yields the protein CASSLGYTGKNIQYF.